Listed here is a single T cell receptor (beta chain). The germline gives CDR1 SGHNT, CDR2 YYREEE (reference sequence). The trim removed 2 bases at V and 0 bases at J, leaving 1 base unmatched. The CDR3 totals 15 residues. Original analysis: Nucleated cell counts were estimated from reference gene primer amplification. Only in-frame clones appear in the TCRdb table, and some are missing; sequencing was by immunoSEQ multiplex PCR. Clone size and V and J calls were adopted from that table, with D and trimming inferred from the DNA. Of around 100,000 clones listed, just under 90% were seen once; the top ten hold 15%. The record originates from a study of blood T cell repertoires in COVID-19. The wider study: Donors in the United States, Italy and Spain gave samples during acute or convalescent COVID-19. From T cells, B-cell-depleted T cells, or PBMCs came the material, which was cDNA or gDNA.

This sequence originates from a human donor in a cohort sampled during active COVID-19. The chain joins TRBV5-4 to TRBJ2-1; 8 bases match TRBD1. Sequenced: peripheral blood. In DNA, the CDR3 is TGTGCCAGCAGCTTCGACAGGGGCTCCTACAATGAGCAGTTCTTC. Translated: CASSFDRGSYNEQFF.